This T cell receptor beta chain came from a study of graft-versus-host responses after intestinal transplantation. The CDR3 totals 16 residues. J was trimmed by 2 bases and V by 1 base; bases with no gene match: 6. Looked up from germline, CDR1 is SGHAT and CDR2 is FQNNGV. Produced via immunoSEQ multiplex PCR; TCRdb's table is partial and in-frame only. The sample holds 10,000 to 15,000 clones, roughly 80% seen once. The receptor was isolated from a human patient who received an intestinal transplant, so some T cells may come from the graft donor. This chain joins TRBV11-2 and TRBJ2-5, with 8 bases aligning to TRBD2. This material consisted of PBMCs, taken roughly 310 days after intestinal transplant. The CDR3 region has the DNA TGTGCCAGCAGCTTAGGGACGGGAGGGGTACAAGAGACCCAGTACTTC. Its translation: CASSLGTGGVQETQYF.